Following are 25 T cell receptor beta chains from one sample sequenced in a study of T cells after yellow fever vaccination. TCRdb redid the calling of the 5' RACE reads with MiXCR, one entry per CDR3 protein. Among 300,000 to 350,000 distinct CDR3 sequences, around 4.5% were seen once, and the ten largest hold 15% to 20%. The source material was PBMCs, sampled 15 days after the yellow fever booster vaccination. These receptors were taken from a man aged 18 to 30 who received the YFV17D yellow fever vaccine.

This rearrangement joins TRBV29-1 to TRBJ2-7, with 7 positions matching TRBD2. This CDR3 has 14 amino acids. Looked up from germline, CDR1 is SQVTM and CDR2 is ANQGSEA. J was trimmed by 5 bases and V by 4 bases; bases with no gene match: 11. This chain's CDR3 is CSVAALAGSHEQYF. The CDR3 DNA reads as TGCAGCGTTGCGGCGTTAGCGGGTTCCCACGAGCAGTACTTC.

Many counts were recorded for this clonotype. The chain couples TRBV7-2 to TRBJ1-3, with 9 nucleotides matching TRBD1. Germline V gene lookup returns CDR1 SGHTA and CDR2 FQGNSA. Trimming removed 7 bases from V and 0 bases from J; junction bases left unmatched: 4. This CDR3 spans 15 amino acids. In DNA, the CDR3 is TGTGCCAGCACGGGGGGACAGGGCTCTGGAAACACCATATATTTT. Its translation is CASTGGQGSGNTIYF.

There are many counts of this clonotype. This sequence joins TRBV25-1 and TRBJ1-1; D not resolved. Germline V lookup: CDR1 MGHDK, CDR2 SYGVNS. This CDR3 spans 12 amino acids. The V gene lost 5 bases and the J gene lost 7 bases, with 11 bases spanning the gap. The CDR3 sequence: CASSPTGYEAFF. As DNA, the CDR3 is TGTGCCAGCAGTCCGACCGGATATGAAGCTTTCTTT.

The CDR3: CAWRGPGVELFF. The CDR3 nucleotides read TGTGCCTGGAGGGGACCCGGGGTGGAGCTGTTTTTT. The chain recombines TRBV30 with TRBJ2-2; possibly TRBD1 or TRBD2 for D (5 bases each). The CDR3 covers 12 residues. From germline, CDR1 is GTSNPN and CDR2 SVGIG (reference sequence). The ends were cut back, 3 bases at V and 10 bases at J, with 12 bases in the middle.

There are many counts of this clonotype. The chain combines TRBV7-2 with TRBJ1-5; 8 nucleotides line up with TRBD1. The CDR3 has 14 amino acids. V gave up 4 bases and J gave up 5 bases; unmatched junction bases: 4. Germline V gives CDR1 SGHTA, CDR2 FQGNSA. The CDR3 here is CASSSNRGDQPQHF. The CDR3 DNA reads as TGTGCCAGCAGCTCCAACAGGGGGGATCAGCCCCAGCATTTT. Full variable domain (rest looked up from reference TRBV7-2 and TRBJ1-5): GAGVSQSPSNKVTEKGKDVELRCDPISGHTALYWYRQSLGQGLEFLIYFQGNSAPDKSGLPSDRFSAERTGGSVSTLTIQRTQQEDSAVYLCASSSNRGDQPQHFGDGTRLSIL.

CDR3 loop: CAGFSGYPGELFF. The CDR3 coding sequence is TGTGCCGGCTTTTCCGGGTACCCCGGGGAGCTGTTTTTT. The rearrangement uses TRBV6-8 and TRBJ2-2; no reliable D call. The CDR3 contains 13 residues. CDR1 is MNHGY and CDR2 is SAAAGT in the germline V gene. Trimming stripped 11 bases from V and 6 bases from J, with 16 bases between.

The table lists this clonotype with a few counts. The rearrangement joins TRBV9 to TRBJ2-1; 7 bases match TRBD2. The germline V gene encodes CDR1 SGDLS and CDR2 YYNGEE. This CDR3 comprises 16 residues. The V gene end was trimmed by 0 bases and the J gene end by 3 bases; junction bases not matched to a gene: 6. The CDR3 sequence is CASSVETGGNYNEQFF. CDR3 in DNA: TGTGCCAGCAGCGTAGAAACCGGGGGGAACTACAATGAGCAGTTCTTC.

This clonotype occurred a few times. The chain couples TRBV3-1 to TRBJ2-7; 9 bases map to TRBD1. Germline V gene sequence: CDR1 LGHDT, CDR2 YNNKEL (reference sequence). The CDR3 extends over 15 amino acids. Trimming cost V 4 bases and J 6 bases; bases outside gene matches: 10. CDR3 in amino acids: CASSLAGTGLSEQYV. The CDR3 DNA is TGTGCCAGCAGCCTTGCCGGGACAGGGCTTAGCGAGCAGTACGTC.

This clonotype has at least ten counts. This chain uses TRBV4-3 with TRBJ1-6; TRBD1 might be the D (5 bases). V was clipped by 2 bases and J by 5 bases, with 16 bases between them. The CDR3 is 17 residues long. Germline loops: CDR1 LGHNA, CDR2 YSLEER. The CDR3 nucleotides are TGCGCCAGCAGCCAAAACTTTGTAGGGGCTGATAATTCACCCCTCCACTTT. Encoded protein: CASSQNFVGADNSPLHF.

This clonotype showed up many times. The V and J genes are TRBV27 and TRBJ1-6, with D tentatively TRBD1 (5 bases). The CDR3 is made up of 17 amino acids. V was trimmed by 6 bases and J by 6 bases, leaving 21 bases between them. Germline-derived CDR1 and CDR2 are MNHEY and SMNVEV (reference sequence). CDR3 nucleotides: TGTGCCAGCAGGCCCTCTACCTCGACAGTTCGTAATTCACCCCTCCACTTT. Translating it yields CASRPSTSTVRNSPLHF.

This clonotype appeared many times. The chain recombines TRBV7-3 with TRBJ1-1, with no clear D. CDR3 size: 13 residues. Germline-derived CDR1 and CDR2 are SGHTA and FQGTGA. Trimming took off 4 bases at V and 7 bases at J, with 13 bases between the two ends. The CDR3 DNA sequence: TGTGCCAGCAGCTCCGGCCGTAATAATGAAGCTTTCTTT. It specifies CASSSGRNNEAFF.

The chain combines TRBV29-1 with TRBJ2-2; 7 nucleotides align to TRBD1. The CDR3 is made up of 14 amino acids. Germline V gene data show CDR1 as SQVTM and CDR2 as ANQGSEA. J lost 1 base, V lost 4 bases, and 3 bases had no gene match. The CDR3 DNA is TGCAGCGTTGGTGGGACAGAGAACACCGGGGAGCTGTTTTTT. Protein product: CSVGGTENTGELFF.

This clonotype was seen a handful of times. V is TRBV7-2 and J is TRBJ1-5, with 7 bases that match TRBD1. The CDR3 sequence is 13 residues long. CDR1 and CDR2 from the germline V gene are SGHTA and FQGNSA. The junction had 2 bases not matched to a gene; V was cut back by 1 base and J by 8 bases. CDR3 bases: TGTGCCAGCAGCTTAGTCAGGGGGGAGCCCCAGCATTTT. Translating gives CASSLVRGEPQHF.

This clonotype was found many times. The chain combines TRBV20-1 with TRBJ1-2; weak D call: TRBD1 (5 bases). This CDR3 has 15 amino acids. V was shortened by 0 bases and J by 0 bases, with 11 bases between the two germline ends. Germline V gene sequence: CDR1 DFQATT, CDR2 SNEGSKA (reference sequence). DNA of the CDR3: TGCAGTGCTAGAGAGGGGGGGACGGCTAACTATGGCTACACCTTC. Encoded protein: CSAREGGTANYGYTF.

In its sample, this clonotype was seen many times. V gene TRBV28 combines with J gene TRBJ1-1; tentative D call: TRBD1 (6 bases). V lost 5 bases and J 2 bases, leaving 24 bases between the germline ends. Per germline, CDR1 MDHEN and CDR2 SYDVKM. This CDR3 comprises 18 residues. CDR3 bases: TGTGCCAGCAGTCCCTCTGGGGGCCAAGCCTATGCCAACACTGAAGCTTTCTTT. This codes for CASSPSGGQAYANTEAFF.

This clonotype was recorded at least ten times. The J gene is TRBJ1-1, the V gene TRBV20-1, with no clear D. Trimming shortened V by 4 bases and J by 1 base, and 4 bases separated the two germline ends. This CDR3 is built from 11 residues. Germline V lookup: CDR1 DFQATT, CDR2 SNEGSKA (reference sequence). As DNA, the CDR3 is TGCAGTGCTAAGGGGAACACTGAAGCTTTCTTT. It is translated as CSAKGNTEAFF.

The CDR3 here is CASSNRGGATEAFF. The CDR3 DNA follows: TGTGCCAGCAGCAACAGGGGGGGGGCCACTGAAGCTTTCTTT. The rearrangement uses TRBV7-2 and TRBJ1-1; TRBD1 agrees at 8 bases. The CDR3 totals 14 residues. V lost 5 bases, J lost 4 bases, and 6 bases stayed unmatched. Germline V gene lookup returns CDR1 SGHTA and CDR2 FQGNSA.

A few counts support this clonotype. The rearrangement uses TRBV18 and TRBJ1-1; 9 bases are shared with TRBD1. The CDR3 has 16 amino acids. The V and J ends lost 3 bases and 4 bases, in that order; junction bases with no gene match: 9. CDR1 and CDR2 (germline): KGHSH, LQKENI. The CDR3 sequence is CASSPKWTGVLTEAFF. In DNA, the CDR3 is TGTGCCAGCTCACCGAAGTGGACAGGGGTCCTCACTGAAGCTTTCTTT. Supplemented by reference TRBV18 and TRBJ1-1, the full variable domain reads NAGVMQNPRHLVRRRGQEARLRCSPMKGHSHVYWYRQLPEEGLKFMVYLQKENIIDESGMPKERFSAEFPKEGPSILRIQQVVRGDSAAYFCASSPKWTGVLTEAFFGQGTRLTVV.

This clonotype was found a few times. This chain connects TRBV20-1 to TRBJ2-3; D ambiguous. The CDR3 covers 12 residues. The V end lost 1 base, the J end lost 4 bases, and 6 bases lay between the germline ends. From germline, CDR1 is DFQATT and CDR2 SNEGSKA (reference sequence). The CDR3 DNA is TGCAGTGCTAGAGTATGGGCAGATACGCAGTATTTT. It specifies CSARVWADTQYF.

This clonotype was seen a few times. This CDR3 reads CASSQATGGTEAFF. CDR3 nucleotide sequence: TGCGCCAGCAGCCAAGCCACGGGAGGCACTGAAGCTTTCTTT. The chain is built from TRBV4-3 and TRBJ1-1; D unclear. The germline gives CDR1 LGHNA, CDR2 YSLEER. The CDR3 has 14 amino acids. Trimming pared 1 base from V and 4 bases from J, leaving 10 bases between.

This clonotype was detected ten times or more. CDR3 bases: TGTGCCAGCAGTTACTCGCACGGTGACCCTGGAAACACCATATATTTT. This encodes CASSYSHGDPGNTIYF. This chain connects TRBV6-6 to TRBJ1-3, with D uncertain. The V gene's germline CDR1 is MNHNY and CDR2 SVGAGI (reference sequence). V was pared by 0 bases and J by 2 bases, with 11 bases between. The CDR3 has 16 residues.

This clonotype was recorded many times. The genes are TRBV6-5 and TRBJ1-4; maybe TRBD1 (6 bases). CDR1 MNHEY and CDR2 SVGAGI come from the germline V gene. CDR3 length: 14 amino acids. Deletions cut 4 bases from V and 8 bases from J, with 14 bases between. The CDR3 DNA reads as TGTGCCAGCAGTTCCGGGACATTCGGCGAAAAACTGTTTTTT. Amino acids: CASSSGTFGEKLFF.

This clonotype was seen repeatedly, ten times or more. This chain connects TRBV7-2 to TRBJ2-3, with D possibly TRBD2 on 5 matching bases. Trimming pared 3 bases from V and 3 bases from J, leaving 16 bases between. The CDR3 has 16 residues. CDR1 is SGHTA and CDR2 is FQGNSA in the germline V gene. DNA for the CDR3: TGTGCCAGCAGCTTTACAGCGGCGTTAAGGACAGATACGCAGTATTTT. This encodes CASSFTAALRTDTQYF.

The table lists this clonotype with many counts. This sequence joins TRBV11-2 and TRBJ2-3; the match to TRBD1 covers 10 bases. The germline V gene has CDR1 SGHAT and CDR2 FQNNGV. CDR3 length: 16 residues. After removal of 2 bases from V and 4 bases from J, the junction contained 6 bases not matched to a gene. CDR3 sequence (DNA): TGTGCCAGCAGCTTATGGGGACAGGGGAACCCAGATACGCAGTATTTT. Translated: CASSLWGQGNPDTQYF.

The sample holds many counts of this clonotype. This chain connects TRBV4-1 to TRBJ1-5; TRBD1 matches at 8 bases. Germline V gene data show CDR1 as MGHRA and CDR2 as YSYEKL. The CDR3 covers 17 residues. J gave up 1 base and V 5 bases, and 10 bases lay outside the gene matches. The CDR3 DNA is TGCGCCAGCAGCTCGGCCCCAGGGGGCCTCAGCAATCAGCCCCAGCATTTT. As protein: CASSSAPGGLSNQPQHF.